One and the same sample provided the 32 T cell receptor beta chains below, sequenced in a study of blood T cell repertoires in COVID-19. Some clones are missing from TCRdb's copy, which holds only in-frame ones; the method was immunoSEQ multiplex PCR. The data hold around 270,000 clones, with about nine tenths observed a single time. Material for sequencing was peripheral blood. Receptors originate from a person under 30 with COVID-19, enrolled during active disease.

The rearrangement uses TRBV5-6 and TRBJ2-7; 7 bases match TRBD2. J gave up 6 bases and V 0 bases, and 3 bases lay outside the gene matches. CDR3 length: 13 amino acids. CDR1 and CDR2 (germline): SGHDT, YYEEEE. CDR3 coding DNA: TGTGCCAGCAGCTTGGACGGGGGGTCCGAGCAGTACTTC. Translated: CASSLDGGSEQYF.

This chain links TRBV19 with TRBJ2-6; D may be TRBD2 (5 bases). The V and J ends lost 9 bases and 0 bases respectively, with 12 bases between them. This CDR3 is 15 amino acids long. Germline CDR1 and CDR2: LNHDA and SQIVND (reference sequence). The CDR3 sequence is CASEGLSSGANVLTF. Written as DNA, the CDR3 is TGTGCCAGCGAGGGCCTAAGCTCTGGGGCCAACGTCCTGACTTTC.

The V call is TRBV19, the J call TRBJ2-7, with TRBD2 identical over 10 bases. Trimming took 2 bases from V and 2 from J; bases not matched to a gene: 3. Germline V lookup: CDR1 LNHDA, CDR2 SQIVND (reference sequence). The CDR3 runs to 15 residues. The CDR3 coding sequence is TGTGCCAGTAGTATATCTAGCGGGGGCGCCTACGAGCAGTACTTC. Its protein is CASSISSGGAYEQYF. Drawing the rest from reference TRBV19 and TRBJ2-7, the complete variable domain is DGGITQSPKYLFRKEGQNVTLSCEQNLNHDAMYWYRQDPGQGLRLIYYSQIVNDFQKGDIAEGYSVSREKKESFPLTVTSAQKNPTAFYLCASSISSGGAYEQYFGPGTRLTVT.

The chain uses TRBV19 and TRBJ1-6; 9 bases agree with TRBD1. The CDR3 sequence is 16 residues long. Unmatched junction bases numbered 10, after V lost 3 bases and J lost 10 bases. Germline CDR1 LNHDA, CDR2 SQIVND (reference sequence). As DNA, the CDR3 is TGTGCCAGTAGTATCCAAGCCGGGACAGGGCAATCACCCCTCCACTTT. Its protein is CASSIQAGTGQSPLHF.

This rearrangement joins TRBV6-5 to TRBJ2-7; 7 positions match TRBD1. Unmatched junction bases numbered 12, after V lost 6 bases and J lost 4 bases. The CDR3 spans 15 residues. Germline V CDR1 and CDR2: MNHEY, SVGAGI. As DNA, the CDR3 is TGTGCCAGCAGCCTTGTTTGGGACAGATCATACGAGCAGTACTTC. Protein: CASSLVWDRSYEQYF.

The V gene is TRBV27, the J gene TRBJ2-3; 7 positions match TRBD2. CDR1 and CDR2 (germline): MNHEY, SMNVEV (reference sequence). J gave up 3 bases and V 3 bases, and 6 bases lay outside the gene matches. This CDR3 contains 15 residues. The CDR3 loop is CASSLGGSGTDTQYF. Written as DNA, the CDR3 is TGTGCCAGCAGTTTGGGCGGGAGCGGGACAGATACGCAGTATTTT.

This chain uses TRBV10-2 with TRBJ2-7; TRBD2 is a possible D gene (5 bases). The length of the CDR3 is 16 residues. Trimming cost V 3 bases and J 1 base, with 16 bases left between them. Germline V gives CDR1 WSHSY, CDR2 SAAADI. The CDR3 loop reads CASSDVGGGRSYEQYF. The DNA of the CDR3 is TGCGCCAGCAGTGACGTAGGCGGTGGGAGATCCTACGAGCAGTACTTC.

This clone was detected a few times. The gene calls are TRBV6-4 and TRBJ2-3, with D possibly matching TRBD2 (6 bases). The CDR3 sequence is 15 residues long. The germline gives CDR1 MRHNA, CDR2 SNTAGT. V lost 5 bases and J lost 3, with 15 bases in between. The CDR3 DNA is TGTGCCAGCAGTAAAGGGACTGGCGCGACAGATACGCAGTATTTT. Translation gives CASSKGTGATDTQYF.

In its sample, this clone was seen a few times. The rearrangement joins TRBV5-1 to TRBJ2-3; D perhaps matches TRBD1 (5 bases). V was cut by 0 bases and J by 2 bases, with 10 bases left in between. Germline CDR1 is SGHRS and CDR2 is YFSETQ. CDR3 length: 15 amino acids. The CDR3 nucleotides are TGCGCCAGCAGCTTGGCAGGGCCCGTCACAGATACGCAGTATTTT. It codes for CASSLAGPVTDTQYF.

This chain uses TRBV29-1 with TRBJ2-3; TRBD1 might be the D (5 bases). Germline CDR1 and CDR2: SQVTM and ANQGSEA. The CDR3 has 15 residues. Deletions cut 1 base from V and 2 bases from J, with 13 bases between. This CDR3 reads CSVEVAGLDTDTQYF. In DNA form, the CDR3 reads TGCAGCGTTGAAGTGGCAGGGCTGGACACAGATACGCAGTATTTT.

The chain combines TRBV9 with TRBJ1-1; 8 bases line up with TRBD1. Trimming cost V 0 bases and J 5 bases; bases outside gene matches: 6. CDR1 SGDLS and CDR2 YYNGEE come from the germline V gene. This CDR3 is 15 amino acids long. As DNA, the CDR3 is TGTGCCAGCAGCGTAGTTTCAGGGGGCGGAACTGAAGCTTTCTTT. Amino acid sequence: CASSVVSGGGTEAFF.

J is TRBJ2-5 and V is TRBV7-9, with 8 bases identical to TRBD1. The trim removed 1 base at V and 4 bases at J, leaving 8 bases unmatched. Germline loops: CDR1 SEHNR, CDR2 FQNEAQ (reference sequence). This CDR3 contains 16 residues. This CDR3 reads CASSLGPGGSGETQYF. The CDR3 DNA follows: TGTGCCAGCAGCTTAGGTCCAGGGGGCTCTGGAGAGACCCAGTACTTC.

The genes are TRBV27 and TRBJ2-7, with 13 bases identical to TRBD2. The V segment lost 6 bases and the J segment 4 bases; nucleotides outside the gene matches: 3. This CDR3 contains 14 residues. Germline values: CDR1 MNHEY, CDR2 SMNVEV (reference sequence). CDR3 bases: TGTGCCAGCAGACTAGCGGGAGGGTTTTACGAGCAGTACTTC. It encodes CASRLAGGFYEQYF.

This clone was observed a single time. V and J are TRBV24-1 and TRBJ1-2; D call uncertain. CDR3 length equals 12 residues. Trimming left V 9 bases short and J 0 bases short, with 7 bases between. Germline CDR1 is KGHDR and CDR2 is SFDVKD. CDR3: CATAGSNYGYTF. DNA for the CDR3: TGTGCCACCGCAGGATCTAACTATGGCTACACCTTC.

This clone was counted only a few times. Distinct nucleotide sequences in the sample also encode this CDR3. This chain joins TRBV5-1 and TRBJ1-6; weak D call: TRBD1 (5 bases). The V end lost 2 bases, the J end lost 0 bases, and 12 bases lay between the germline ends. Germline V gives CDR1 SGHRS, CDR2 YFSETQ. CDR3 size: 17 residues. Here the CDR3 reads CASSLDSPSSYNSPLHF. In nucleotides, the CDR3 is TGCGCCAGCAGCTTAGACAGCCCGAGCTCCTATAATTCACCCCTCCACTTT.

This chain joins TRBV25-1 and TRBJ2-1; 8 bases match TRBD2. J lost 9 bases, V lost 10 bases, and 14 bases had no gene match. Germline V gene data show CDR1 as MGHDK and CDR2 as SYGVNS. The length of the CDR3 is 14 residues. The CDR3 region has the DNA TGTGCCACCTACCACGGTAGCGGGGAGGGTGAGCAGTTCTTC. Amino acid sequence: CATYHGSGEGEQFF.

CDR3 region: CSVVGQGTDTQYF. The CDR3 DNA reads as TGCAGCGTTGTCGGACAGGGGACAGATACGCAGTATTTT. This chain links TRBV29-1 with TRBJ2-3; 9 bases align to TRBD1. The CDR3 contains 13 residues. Germline trimming cut 4 bases from V and 3 bases from J; bases unmatched to any gene: 2. The germline V gene encodes CDR1 SQVTM and CDR2 ANQGSEA.

This clone was picked up a small number of times. The chain employs TRBV2 and TRBJ1-1, with no clear D. CDR1 SNHLY and CDR2 FYNNEI come from the germline V gene. Trimming removed 6 bases from V and 1 base from J, with 9 bases in between. The CDR3 has 13 residues. The CDR3 DNA reads TGTGCCAGCAGATCCGTGCGGAACACTGAAGCTTTCTTT. It yields the protein CASRSVRNTEAFF. Full variable domain (remainder filled in from reference TRBV2 and TRBJ1-1): EPEVTQTPSHQVTQMGQEVILRCVPISNHLYFYWYRQILGQKVEFLVSFYNNEISEKSEIFDDQFSVERPDGSNFTLKIRSTKLEDSAMYFCASRSVRNTEAFFGQGTRLTVV.

This chain joins TRBV24-1 and TRBJ2-5; D remains unclear. There are 12 residues in the CDR3. From germline, CDR1 is KGHDR and CDR2 SFDVKD. Trimming cost V 4 bases and J 7 bases, with 9 bases left between them. The CDR3 DNA reads TGTGCCACCAGTGACCACTTCCGGACCCAGTACTTC. Translated, it gives CATSDHFRTQYF.

This rearrangement joins TRBV6-1 to TRBJ1-5; the D gene is possibly TRBD1 (6 bases). The CDR3 extends over 17 amino acids. Trimming shortened V by 3 bases and J by 4 bases, and 19 bases separated the two germline ends. The V gene's germline CDR1 is MNHNS and CDR2 SASEGT. This CDR3 reads CASSERQVDTLNQPQHF. CDR3 nucleotide sequence: TGTGCCAGCAGTGAGAGACAGGTTGATACCCTTAATCAGCCCCAGCATTTT.

This sequence joins TRBV19 and TRBJ2-7; no clear D. Per the germline V gene, CDR1 is LNHDA and CDR2 is SQIVND (reference sequence). Between the trimmed V and J ends, which lost 1 base and 3 bases, there was a span of 7 bases. The CDR3 is made up of 13 amino acids. CDR3 nucleotides: TGTGCCAGTAGTATAGCACCACTCTACGAGCAGTACTTC. Amino acid sequence: CASSIAPLYEQYF. The full variable domain, with the rest looked up from reference TRBV19 and TRBJ2-7, is DGGITQSPKYLFRKEGQNVTLSCEQNLNHDAMYWYRQDPGQGLRLIYYSQIVNDFQKGDIAEGYSVSREKKESFPLTVTSAQKNPTAFYLCASSIAPLYEQYFGPGTRLTVT.

The rearrangement links TRBV11-3 to TRBJ2-2, with a tentative D call TRBD1 (6 bases). V lost 5 bases and J lost 6, with 10 bases in between. The CDR3 is 13 residues long. Germline V CDR1 and CDR2: SGHNT, YENEEA. The CDR3 DNA reads TGTGCCAGCAGCACAGGGATGCCCGGGGAGCTGTTTTTT. The encoded protein is CASSTGMPGELFF. The full variable domain, in which reference TRBV11-3 and TRBJ2-2 provide the parts outside the CDR3, is EAGVVQSPRYKIIEKKQPVAFWCNPISGHNTLYWYLQNLGQGPELLIRYENEEAVDDSQLPKDRFSAERLKGVDSTLKIQPAELGDSAVYLCASSTGMPGELFFGEGSRLTVL.

The chain joins TRBV9 to TRBJ2-2; TRBD2 is a possible D gene (7 bases). Germline lookup yields CDR1 SGDLS and CDR2 YYNGEE. CDR3 size: 19 residues. The ends were cut back, 2 bases at V and 3 bases at J, with 23 bases in the middle. The CDR3 DNA follows: TGTGCCAGCAGCGTCACCCCAAGGGGTCGCGGGGGCCACACCGGGGAGCTGTTTTTT. Protein sequence: CASSVTPRGRGGHTGELFF. The whole variable domain, remainder taken from reference TRBV9 and TRBJ2-2, is DSGVTQTPKHLITATGQRVTLRCSPRSGDLSVYWYQQSLDQGLQFLIQYYNGEERAKGNILERFSAQQFPDLHSELNLSSLELGDSALYFCASSVTPRGRGGHTGELFFGEGSRLTVL.

About this clone: This may be a read error: a much more frequent sequence differs by one nucleotide. The chain links TRBV27 to TRBJ1-5; D remains ambiguous. Germline V gene lookup returns CDR1 MNHEY and CDR2 SMNVEV (reference sequence). CDR3 length: 13 amino acids. V was clipped by 5 bases and J by 0 bases, with 5 bases between them. Written as DNA, the CDR3 is TGTGCCAGCAGTCTCGTTAGCAATCAGCCCCAGCATTTT. This gives the protein CASSLVSNQPQHF.

Only one count was recorded for this clone. The CDR3 bases are TGTGCCAGCAGCGGCCATTGGGAGGGCTTTGAAGAAAAACTGTTTTTT. It codes for CASSGHWEGFEEKLFF. The chain employs TRBV7-9 and TRBJ1-4; no clear D. Trimming left V 5 bases short and J 8 bases short, with 21 bases between. The germline CDR1 and CDR2 sequences are SEHNR and FQNEAQ (reference sequence). The CDR3 spans 16 residues.

The V call is TRBV28, the J call TRBJ2-7, with 7 nucleotides matching TRBD2. Trimming cost V 8 bases and J 5 bases; bases outside gene matches: 15. This CDR3 comprises 15 residues. The germline gives CDR1 MDHEN, CDR2 SYDVKM. The CDR3 loop reads CASRLLLGGNDEQYF. The CDR3 coding sequence is TGTGCCAGCCGACTTCTCCTGGGGGGGAACGACGAGCAGTACTTC.

The rearrangement uses TRBV2 and TRBJ1-5, with 8 nucleotides matching TRBD1. This CDR3 contains 16 residues. Germline trimming cut 7 bases from V and 6 bases from J; bases unmatched to any gene: 14. CDR1 and CDR2 from the germline V gene are SNHLY and FYNNEI. CDR3 sequence: CASNLDRVGLGQPQHF. CDR3 in DNA: TGTGCCAGCAACCTGGACAGGGTAGGACTTGGTCAGCCCCAGCATTTT.

The chain carries TRBV7-9 and TRBJ2-3; D gene uncertain. Germline CDR1 is SEHNR and CDR2 is FQNEAQ (reference sequence). Trimming stripped 2 bases from V and 0 bases from J, with 9 bases between. This CDR3 spans 15 amino acids. The CDR3 region has the DNA TGTGCCAGCAGCTTAATGGAGCTGAGCACAGATACGCAGTATTTT. It is translated as CASSLMELSTDTQYF.

This chain connects TRBV2 to TRBJ2-5; 7 positions match TRBD1. CDR1 SNHLY and CDR2 FYNNEI come from the germline V gene. The V gene end was trimmed by 6 bases and the J gene end by 5 bases; junction bases not matched to a gene: 6. The CDR3 has 13 residues. CDR3: CASRGTVSETQYF. In DNA, the CDR3 is TGTGCCAGCAGGGGGACAGTTTCTGAGACCCAGTACTTC.

The V call is TRBV9, the J call TRBJ1-3; a possible D gene is TRBD1 (6 bases). V dropped 3 bases and J dropped 4 bases, with 8 bases sitting between them. The CDR3 extends over 13 amino acids. Germline assignment: CDR1 SGDLS and CDR2 YYNGEE. CDR3 amino acids: CASSAGTGNTIYF. The CDR3 nucleotides read TGTGCCAGCAGCGCCGGGACAGGAAACACCATATATTTT.

This chain connects TRBV24-1 to TRBJ2-7; a possible D gene is TRBD2 (6 bases). The V end was cut by 3 bases, the J end by 7 bases, with 18 bases between. From germline, CDR1 is KGHDR and CDR2 SFDVKD. The CDR3 extends over 15 amino acids. The DNA of the CDR3 is TGTGCCACCAGTGATAAGCTAGCGCTTAGAAGTGAGCAGTACTTC. Its translation: CATSDKLALRSEQYF.

This chain connects TRBV6-6 to TRBJ2-2; TRBD2 is a possible D gene (5 bases). Trimming pared 2 bases from V and 5 bases from J, leaving 12 bases between. Looked up from germline, CDR1 is MNHNY and CDR2 is SVGAGI (reference sequence). This CDR3 is built from 15 residues. CDR3 protein: CASSYAKAETGELFF. The CDR3 DNA sequence: TGTGCCAGCAGTTACGCAAAAGCGGAGACCGGGGAGCTGTTTTTT.